Listed below are T cell receptor beta chains from one sample, sequenced in a study of long-term antiretroviral therapy in people with HIV. Produced via immunoSEQ multiplex PCR; TCRdb's table is partial and in-frame only. The table includes 25,000 to 30,000 clones, about 86% detected once. Sequencing was performed on unsorted PBMCs, taken 0.8 years after starting antiretroviral therapy. The receptors here all came from a woman aged 25 to 39 with HIV. Both conserved end residues are part of each CDR3. A D gene is named only where the DNA matches it firmly. Clone size is stated in some rows and not others, as once, few, many or a class when expanded.

abundance | d_gene | j_gene | v_gene | CDR3nt | CDR3aa
- | - | TRBJ1-2 | TRBV5-1 | TGCGCCAGCAGCTATGGACAGCTACTCTATGGCTACACCTTC | CASSYGQLLYGYTF
- | - | TRBJ1-1 | TRBV19 | TGTGCCAGTAGTTCAGACCAGGGTAGACTGAACACTGAAGCTTTCTTT | CASSSDQGRLNTEAFF
- | - | TRBJ1-2 | TRBV27 | TGTGCCAGCAGTGACAGCTATGGCTACACCTTC | CASSDSYGYTF
few | - | TRBJ1-6 | TRBV6-1 | TGTGCCAGCAGTGAAAGGCCAACTCGGGAACCCCTCCACTTT | CASSERPTREPLHF
- | - | TRBJ1-1 | TRBV5-6 | TGTGCCAGCAGCCCGGGGAGCACTGAAGCTTTCTTT | CASSPGSTEAFF
- | - | TRBJ1-5 | TRBV15 | TGTGCCACCAGCAGAGATCAACGTCAGCCCCAGCATTTT | CATSRDQRQPQHF
- | TRBD1 | TRBJ1-1 | TRBV5-1 | TGCGCCAGCAGCTTGGAATCAGGGACAGCTCGAAGGGGCACTGAAGCTTTCTTT | CASSLESGTARRGTEAFF
- | - | TRBJ1-6 | TRBV19 | TGTGCCAGTAAGACAGGCGTACGTAATTCACCCCTCCACTTT | CASKTGVRNSPLHF
- | - | TRBJ1-2 | TRBV15 | TGTGCCACCAGCAGAGAATCCGGCCAGTTCCCCTATGGCTACACCTTC | CATSRESGQFPYGYTF
- | - | TRBJ2-2 | TRBV27 | TGTGCCAGCAGTACGACCACCGGGGAGCTGTTTTTT | CASSTTTGELFF
- | - | TRBJ2-4 | TRBV5-1 | TGCGCCAGCAGCTCTCAGACGCCGCCCGAAGTTCAGTACTTC | CASSSQTPPEVQYF
once | TRBD1 | TRBJ2-1 | TRBV18 | TGTGCCAGCTCACCAATTAATTCTCCAGGACAGGGCTTCAATGAGCAGTTCTTC | CASSPINSPGQGFNEQFF
- | - | TRBJ1-5 | TRBV7-6 | TGTGCCAGCAGCGCCCAGGGTTTTGTCGATCAGCCCCAGCATTTT | CASSAQGFVDQPQHF
- | TRBD2 | TRBJ2-3 | TRBV7-3 | TGTGCCAGCAGCTTCTCCGCTAGCGGGGGGGCCAAAGATACGCAGTATTTT | CASSFSASGGAKDTQYF
- | - | TRBJ2-3 | TRBV11-3 | TGTGCCAGCAGCTTAATGGGGGGGGCCAGGGGAGATACGCAGTATTTT | CASSLMGGARGDTQYF
- | - | TRBJ2-1 | TRBV14 | TGTGCCAGCAGCACACGGGACACTTCCTACAATGAGCAGTTCTTC | CASSTRDTSYNEQFF
- | - | TRBJ2-5 | TRBV5-1 | TGCGCCAGCAGCTTGGGTATCGGGGAAGGGGAGACCCAGTACTTC | CASSLGIGEGETQYF
- | TRBD1 | TRBJ1-2 | TRBV6-1 | TGTGCCAGCAGTGGAACAGGGGGCAGTCTAGTGTATGGCTACACCTTC | CASSGTGGSLVYGYTF
few | - | TRBJ1-1 | TRBV27 | TGTGCCAGCAGTTTCGCTGGTGGGCAGGGTGCTGAAGCTTTCTTT | CASSFAGGQGAEAFF
- | TRBD1 | TRBJ2-6 | TRBV18 | TGTGCCAGCTCACCGGTGACAGGGTCATTCTCTGGGGCCAACGTCCTGACTTTC | CASSPVTGSFSGANVLTF
once | TRBD1 | TRBJ2-7 | TRBV5-1 | TGCGCCAGCAGCTTGGCGGACAGGGGGGTAGGGGAGCAGTACTTC | CASSLADRGVGEQYF
- | - | TRBJ1-2 | TRBV5-6 | TGTGCCAGCAGCTTTGACAGAGATGGCTACACCTTC | CASSFDRDGYTF
- | - | TRBJ1-1 | TRBV5-1 | TGCGCCAGCAGCTTGACCCAGGGGAACACTGAAGCTTTCTTT | CASSLTQGNTEAFF
- | - | TRBJ1-2 | TRBV28 | TGTGCCAGCAGGTCCGGGGCTTCCATTAACTATGGCTACACCTTC | CASRSGASINYGYTF
few | - | TRBJ1-1 | TRBV29-1 | TGCAGCGTTGCCAGACTATGGGGTGAAGCTTTCTTT | CSVARLWGEAFF
- | - | TRBJ1-1 | TRBV7-3 | TGTGCCAGCAGCTTATATCGACAGACTGAAGCTTTCTTT | CASSLYRQTEAFF
- | - | TRBJ2-5 | TRBV29-1 | TGCAGCGCCCCAGGGATGGTCCAAGAGACCCAGTACTTC | CSAPGMVQETQYF
- | TRBD1 | TRBJ1-2 | TRBV19 | TGTGCCAGTAGTTCTTGGACAGGGGTTAACTATGGCTACACCTTC | CASSSWTGVNYGYTF
- | - | TRBJ2-7 | TRBV5-1 | TGCGCCAGCAGCTCAACCAGGGGCCCCCTATCCTACGAGCAGTACTTC | CASSSTRGPLSYEQYF
- | - | TRBJ2-2 | TRBV5-1 | TGCGCCAGCAGTCCCGGGTACGAGCTGTTTTTT | CASSPGYELFF
- | - | TRBJ2-2 | TRBV2 | TGTGCCAGCACAGGTCGCATTACCGGGGAGCTGTTTTTT | CASTGRITGELFF
- | TRBD2 | TRBJ2-2 | TRBV10-3 | TGTGCCATCAGTGACCCCGGGACTAGCGGGGTGGACGGGGAGCTGTTTTTT | CAISDPGTSGVDGELFF
- | - | TRBJ1-2 | TRBV14 | TGTGCCAGCAGCCAAGACGGGGGTTTGAACTATGGCTACACCTTC | CASSQDGGLNYGYTF
- | TRBD2 | TRBJ2-3 | TRBV7-2 | TGTGCCAGCAGCGCGCGGGGGGGATTCACAGATACGCAGTATTTT | CASSARGGFTDTQYF
- | - | TRBJ2-1 | TRBV7-9 | TGTGCCAGCAGCTTTAGTGGATCCCACTACAATGAGCAGTTCTTC | CASSFSGSHYNEQFF
few | - | TRBJ2-3 | TRBV7-9 | TGTGCCAGCAGCCCCATCGATACGCAGTATTTT | CASSPIDTQYF
- | - | TRBJ2-2 | TRBV27 | TGTGCCAGCAGTTTTTCGGGACACTCCCTTAACACCGGGGAGCTGTTTTTT | CASSFSGHSLNTGELFF
- | - | TRBJ2-6 | TRBV5-1 | TGCGCCAGCAGCTTGGAAACCTACTCTGGGGCCAACGTCCTGACTTTC | CASSLETYSGANVLTF
few | - | TRBJ2-7 | TRBV11-2 | TGTGCCAGCAGCCTAGGAGTCTACGAGCAGTACTTC | CASSLGVYEQYF
- | TRBD2 | TRBJ2-5 | TRBV7-2 | TGTGCCAGCAGCTTGGCAACTCGGGGGGAAGAGACCCAGTACTTC | CASSLATRGEETQYF
few | - | TRBJ1-2 | TRBV23-1 | TGCGCCAGCAGTCAATCCGGGAGGGCTGGCTACACCTTC | CASSQSGRAGYTF
once | - | TRBJ1-3 | TRBV9 | TGTGCCAGCAGCCCACCAGGCAGCTACTCTGGAAACACCATATATTTT | CASSPPGSYSGNTIYF
- | - | TRBJ1-1 | TRBV19 | TGTGCCAGTAGTTCCCCCTCCAGGGAAGAAGCTTTCTTT | CASSSPSREEAFF
once | - | TRBJ1-1 | TRBV6-1 | TGTGCCAGCATGGCCGGACAGATGAACACTGAAGCTTTCTTT | CASMAGQMNTEAFF
- | TRBD1 | TRBJ1-2 | TRBV7-8 | TGTGCCAGCAGCTTAGACAGGGGAGATGGCTACACCTTC | CASSLDRGDGYTF
- | - | TRBJ1-3 | TRBV5-6 | TGTGCCAGCAGCTTGGCCGGCGGGACATCTGGAAACACCATATATTTT | CASSLAGGTSGNTIYF
once | TRBD2 | TRBJ2-1 | TRBV6-1 | TGTGCCAGCAGTGAAAGACTAGCGGGGATATACAATGAGCAGTTCTTC | CASSERLAGIYNEQFF
- | - | TRBJ2-5 | TRBV7-3 | TGTGCCAGCAGCTTAAAGGTAACAGGTAGGGAGACCCAGTACTTC | CASSLKVTGRETQYF
once | TRBD2 | TRBJ2-1 | TRBV9 | TGTGCCAGCAGCGTAGCGGGGACGGGGGGGTACAATGAGCAGTTCTTC | CASSVAGTGGYNEQFF
once | - | TRBJ2-2 | TRBV29-1 | TGCAGCGTTGGGCAGGATAAAGCCGGGGAGCTGTTTTTT | CSVGQDKAGELFF
- | TRBD1 | TRBJ1-2 | TRBV11-2 | TGTGCCAGCAGCTTAGGACAGGGGGGGAGGTATGGCTACACCTTC | CASSLGQGGRYGYTF
- | TRBD2 | TRBJ2-1 | TRBV6-6 | TGTGCCAGCAGTTACTCGACTAGCGGGGGGGATTGCGAGCAGTTCTTC | CASSYSTSGGDCEQFF
once | - | TRBJ2-7 | TRBV18 | TGTGCCAGCTCACCCCGGGCCTCCTACGAGCAGTACTTC | CASSPRASYEQYF
few | - | TRBJ1-2 | TRBV7-2 | TGTGCCAGCAGCCCGTGGAGGGGCCCAAACTATGGCTACACCTTC | CASSPWRGPNYGYTF
- | TRBD2 | TRBJ2-5 | TRBV11-2 | TGTGCCAGCAGCTTAACCCGGGGCGGGAGGGAGACCCAGTACTTC | CASSLTRGGRETQYF